Included here is one T cell receptor beta chain sequence, with context. Its antigen is as yet unknown. Measured with immunoSEQ multiplex PCR; TCRdb has only the in-frame clones, and not every one. The data hold about 150,000 clones, with around 90% observed a single time. The analysis combined second doses at about 4 or about 12 weeks. These data are taken from a study of T cell responses to AZD1222 COVID-19 vaccine. Regarding the study as a whole: Once two AZD1222 doses were given, Spike-specific TCR breadth and depth went up.

Germline lookup yields CDR1 SGDLS and CDR2 YYNGEE. V trimming: 0 bases; J trimming: 0 bases; junction bases outside the gene matches: 5. CDR3 size: 18 residues. The specimen was peripheral blood, collected 28 days after the second AZD1222 dose. This TCR derives from an adult who received the AZD1222 COVID-19 vaccine. The chain combines TRBV9 with TRBJ2-2; 10 nucleotides line up with TRBD2. This chain's CDR3 is CASSVDSGGHANTGELFF. In DNA, the CDR3 is TGTGCCAGCAGCGTAGATAGCGGGGGGCACGCGAACACCGGGGAGCTGTTTTTT. Supplemented by reference TRBV9 and TRBJ2-2, the full variable domain reads DSGVTQTPKHLITATGQRVTLRCSPRSGDLSVYWYQQSLDQGLQFLIQYYNGEERAKGNILERFSAQQFPDLHSELNLSSLELGDSALYFCASSVDSGGHANTGELFFGEGSRLTVL.